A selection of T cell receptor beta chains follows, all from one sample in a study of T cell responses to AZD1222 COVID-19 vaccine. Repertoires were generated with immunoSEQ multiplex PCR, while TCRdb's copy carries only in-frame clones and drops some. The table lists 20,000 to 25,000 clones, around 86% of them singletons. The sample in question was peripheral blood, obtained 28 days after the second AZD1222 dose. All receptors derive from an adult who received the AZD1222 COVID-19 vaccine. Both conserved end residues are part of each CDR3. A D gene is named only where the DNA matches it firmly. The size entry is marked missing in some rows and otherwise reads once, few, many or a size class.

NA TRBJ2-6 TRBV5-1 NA TGCGCCAGCAGCTTCCAGACCTCTGGGGCCAACGTCCTGACTTTC CASSFQTSGANVLTF
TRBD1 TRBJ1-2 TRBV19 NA TGTGCCAGTAGCAACCAATGGACAGGGAACTATGGCTACACCTTC CASSNQWTGNYGYTF
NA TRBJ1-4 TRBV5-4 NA TGTGCCAGCAGCTTAGTTCCGACAGCAACTAATGAAAAACTGTTTTTT CASSLVPTATNEKLFF
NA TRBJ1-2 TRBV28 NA TGTGCCAGCAGTTTAGCTGGTAGTGAGGTTGGCTACACCTTC CASSLAGSEVGYTF
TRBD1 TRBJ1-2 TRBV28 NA TGTGCCAGCACCCCCCAGGGGGCCCCCTATGGCTACACCTTC CASTPQGAPYGYTF
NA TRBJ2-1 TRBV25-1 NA TGTGCCAGCAGTGAGCGGGGTCTGGCGGGTAACGAGCAGTTCTTC CASSERGLAGNEQFF
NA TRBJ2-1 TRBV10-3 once TGTGCCATCAGTGACCTAGGTTCCTATGAGCAGTTCTTC CAISDLGSYEQFF
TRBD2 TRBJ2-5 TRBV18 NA TGTGCCAGCTCACGGACTAGATACCAAGAGACCCAGTACTTC CASSRTRYQETQYF
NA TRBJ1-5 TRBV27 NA TGTGCCAGCAGTTTAAGACGGGAGAACAATCAGCCCCAGCATTTT CASSLRRENNQPQHF
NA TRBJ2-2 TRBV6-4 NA TGTGCCAGCAGTAAAGCGAACACCGGGGAGCTGTTTTTT CASSKANTGELFF
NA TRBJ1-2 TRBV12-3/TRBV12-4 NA TGTGCCAGCAGTTCCCCGGGGGGCTACACCTTC CASSSPGGYTF
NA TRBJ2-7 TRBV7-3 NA TGTGCCAGCAGCCGATGGGGCCCCTACGAGCAGTACTTC CASSRWGPYEQYF